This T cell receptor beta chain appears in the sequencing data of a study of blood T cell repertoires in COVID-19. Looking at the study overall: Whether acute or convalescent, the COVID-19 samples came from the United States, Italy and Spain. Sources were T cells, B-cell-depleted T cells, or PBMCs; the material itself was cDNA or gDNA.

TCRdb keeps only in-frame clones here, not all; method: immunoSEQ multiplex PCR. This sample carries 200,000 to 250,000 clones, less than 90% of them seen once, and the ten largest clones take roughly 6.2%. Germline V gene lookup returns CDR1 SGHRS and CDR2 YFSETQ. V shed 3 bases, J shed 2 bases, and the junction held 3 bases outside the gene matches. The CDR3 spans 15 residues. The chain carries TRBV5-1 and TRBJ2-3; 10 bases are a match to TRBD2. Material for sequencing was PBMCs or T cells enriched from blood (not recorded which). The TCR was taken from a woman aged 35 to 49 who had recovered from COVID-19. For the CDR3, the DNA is TGCGCCAGCAGCTCAGGACTAGCGGCCACAGATACGCAGTATTTT. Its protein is CASSSGLAATDTQYF.